This T cell receptor (beta chain) derives from a study of OX40 agonist ivuxolimab in advanced cancers. The wider study: Prior therapy, whether anti-PD-1, anti-PD-L1 or anti-CTLA-4, was allowed, and more than 35% had some.

As to this clone: Antigen: not known.

Generated by immunoSEQ multiplex PCR, the TCRdb table keeps only in-frame clones and is missing some. Of some 130,000 clones in the sample, about 93% were seen once. Study-wide points: Compared with others, partial responders at 0.1-3.0 mg/kg displayed clonal expansion among the lowest. Dosing at 0.1 to 3.0 mg/kg was accompanied by clonal expansion of CD4+ and CD8+ blood T cells by week 6.

This material consisted of CD4+ or CD8+ T cells sorted from blood, taken in a trial of the OX40 agonist ivuxolimab. The TCR was taken from an adult with an advanced solid tumor such as melanoma, head and neck, liver or kidney cancer.

This CDR3 reads CASSRVRRGETQYF. CDR3 DNA sequence: TGCGCCAGCAGCCGGGTCCGGAGAGGAGAGACCCAGTACTTC. V and J are TRBV5-1 and TRBJ2-5; D remains unclear. Trimming pared 4 bases from V and 4 bases from J, leaving 14 bases between. CDR3 length equals 14 residues. CDR1 SGHRS and CDR2 YFSETQ come from the germline V gene.